These T cell receptor beta chains were read from a single sample in a study of blood T cell repertoires in COVID-19. Libraries were prepared by immunoSEQ multiplex PCR; TCRdb keeps only in-frame clonotypes and omits some of them. This table has under 130,000 clones, 65% to 90% appearing once. The sample comprised peripheral blood. These receptors all stem from an older man with acute or convalescent COVID-19. Both conserved end residues are part of each CDR3. Each record gives: CDR3 DNA, CDR3 protein, D gene, V gene, clone size, J gene. D genes are given only for firm matches. Clone size, where shown, is once, few, many, or a class for clones that have expanded.

cdr3_nt: TGTGCCAGCAGTCCTAATCGACAGGGGTCGAGCAATCAGCCCCAGCATTTT
cdr3_aa: CASSPNRQGSSNQPQHF
d_call: TRBD1
v_call: TRBV6-6
clone_size: .
j_call: TRBJ1-5

cdr3_nt: TGTGCCAGCTCACCTGGAAGTTCGGGAGGCAGGTACAATGAGCAGTTCTTC
cdr3_aa: CASSPGSSGGRYNEQFF
d_call: TRBD2
v_call: TRBV18
clone_size: .
j_call: TRBJ2-1

cdr3_nt: TGTGCCAGCAGATCCGGGACACTCTACCAAGAGACCCAGTACTTC
cdr3_aa: CASRSGTLYQETQYF
d_call: .
v_call: TRBV2
clone_size: .
j_call: TRBJ2-5

cdr3_nt: TGTGCCAGCAGCTTGGGGGACACTGAGGAAGCTTTCTTT
cdr3_aa: CASSLGDTEEAFF
d_call: .
v_call: TRBV5-4
clone_size: .
j_call: TRBJ1-1

cdr3_nt: TGTGCCAGCAGCTTAGGACCGGGAGGCTACAATGAGCAGTTCTTC
cdr3_aa: CASSLGPGGYNEQFF
d_call: TRBD2
v_call: TRBV7-3
clone_size: .
j_call: TRBJ2-1

cdr3_nt: TGTGCCAGCAGCGAACAGGGGGCTCATCAGCCCCAGCATTTT
cdr3_aa: CASSEQGAHQPQHF
d_call: TRBD1
v_call: TRBV9
clone_size: .
j_call: TRBJ1-5

cdr3_nt: TGTGCCAGCTCACCAGACAGGGGGGTCTACGAGCAGTACTTC
cdr3_aa: CASSPDRGVYEQYF
d_call: TRBD1
v_call: TRBV18
clone_size: .
j_call: TRBJ2-7

cdr3_nt: TGTGCCAGCAGCTTAGTCGCGGGGAGGGCAGGCAATGAGCAGTTCTTC
cdr3_aa: CASSLVAGRAGNEQFF
d_call: TRBD2
v_call: TRBV7-2
clone_size: .
j_call: TRBJ2-1

cdr3_nt: TGCAGTGCTAGTGACAGACGGGCTGGAAACACCATATATTTT
cdr3_aa: CSASDRRAGNTIYF
d_call: .
v_call: TRBV20-1
clone_size: few
j_call: TRBJ1-3

cdr3_nt: TGTGCCAGCAGTTCTGGGACAACCTACGAGCAGTACTTC
cdr3_aa: CASSSGTTYEQYF
d_call: .
v_call: TRBV2
clone_size: many
j_call: TRBJ2-7

cdr3_nt: TGTGCCAGCAGCTTGTGGCGGGGCCGCGGGGAGACCCAGTACTTC
cdr3_aa: CASSLWRGRGETQYF
d_call: .
v_call: TRBV5-4
clone_size: .
j_call: TRBJ2-5

cdr3_nt: TGTGCCATCAGTGAGTCAGGGGGCAGTGTCTCCTACGAGCAGTACTTC
cdr3_aa: CAISESGGSVSYEQYF
d_call: TRBD1
v_call: TRBV10-3
clone_size: .
j_call: TRBJ2-7

cdr3_nt: TGCAGCGTTCGGGACAGCCCCTACTACGAGCAGTACTTC
cdr3_aa: CSVRDSPYYEQYF
d_call: TRBD1
v_call: TRBV29-1
clone_size: .
j_call: TRBJ2-7

cdr3_nt: TGTGCCTGGAGCGGCTTGGGGCGGAGCTCCTACAATGAGCAGTTCTTC
cdr3_aa: CAWSGLGRSSYNEQFF
d_call: .
v_call: TRBV30
clone_size: .
j_call: TRBJ2-1

cdr3_nt: TGTGCCAGCTCGGAACAGGATGTATCTGGAAACACCATATATTTT
cdr3_aa: CASSEQDVSGNTIYF
d_call: .
v_call: TRBV18
clone_size: .
j_call: TRBJ1-3

cdr3_nt: TGTGCCAGCAGTTTATCGAAAGACAGGGTGAGGGGCTACACCTTC
cdr3_aa: CASSLSKDRVRGYTF
d_call: TRBD1
v_call: TRBV27
clone_size: .
j_call: TRBJ1-2

cdr3_nt: TGTGCCCTGGATCGGGGGAGCAATCAGCCCCAGCATTTT
cdr3_aa: CALDRGSNQPQHF
d_call: .
v_call: TRBV30
clone_size: few
j_call: TRBJ1-5

cdr3_nt: TGCGCCAGCAGCTTGGCCCTAGCGGGAGGGCGGGAGACCCAGTACTTC
cdr3_aa: CASSLALAGGRETQYF
d_call: TRBD2
v_call: TRBV5-1
clone_size: .
j_call: TRBJ2-5

cdr3_nt: TGTGCCAGCACCGGGACTCTCCGCGGTAGCAATCAGCCCCAGCATTTT
cdr3_aa: CASTGTLRGSNQPQHF
d_call: .
v_call: TRBV2
clone_size: .
j_call: TRBJ1-5

cdr3_nt: TGTGCCAGCAGCTTAGCCAAGACAGGGGCCTACTCTGGGGCCAACGTCCTGACTTTC
cdr3_aa: CASSLAKTGAYSGANVLTF
d_call: TRBD1
v_call: TRBV7-6
clone_size: once
j_call: TRBJ2-6

cdr3_nt: TGTGCCAGCAGCTTAGAAGAGGGCTCCTACGAGCAGTACTTC
cdr3_aa: CASSLEEGSYEQYF
d_call: .
v_call: TRBV7-6
clone_size: .
j_call: TRBJ2-7

cdr3_nt: TGTGCCAGCAGTGACGGGGATGGCTACACCTTC
cdr3_aa: CASSDGDGYTF
d_call: .
v_call: TRBV28
clone_size: .
j_call: TRBJ1-2

cdr3_nt: TGTGCCAGCAGTCTAAGACAGCACAATCAGCCCCAGCATTTT
cdr3_aa: CASSLRQHNQPQHF
d_call: .
v_call: TRBV28
clone_size: .
j_call: TRBJ1-5

cdr3_nt: TGTGCCAGCAGCCAAACTCCGAGCTCCTACAATGAGCAGTTCTTC
cdr3_aa: CASSQTPSSYNEQFF
d_call: .
v_call: TRBV11-3
clone_size: .
j_call: TRBJ2-1

cdr3_nt: TGTGCCAGCAGCTTACGGACGGGGACTCTCTCCTACGAGCAGTACTTC
cdr3_aa: CASSLRTGTLSYEQYF
d_call: .
v_call: TRBV5-4
clone_size: few
j_call: TRBJ2-7

cdr3_nt: TGTGCCAGCAGTGACACGACAGGGTTCGCCGGGGAGCTGTTTTTT
cdr3_aa: CASSDTTGFAGELFF
d_call: TRBD1
v_call: TRBV2
clone_size: .
j_call: TRBJ2-2

cdr3_nt: TGTGCCAGCAGTTACTCGGGGGCAGGAGCCTACGAGCAGTACTTC
cdr3_aa: CASSYSGAGAYEQYF
d_call: .
v_call: TRBV6-2/TRBV6-3
clone_size: .
j_call: TRBJ2-7

cdr3_nt: TGTGCCAGCAGTGATTATGGGACAGGGGGCATTAACACTGAAGCTTTCTTT
cdr3_aa: CASSDYGTGGINTEAFF
d_call: TRBD1
v_call: TRBV2
clone_size: .
j_call: TRBJ1-1

cdr3_nt: TGTGCCAGCAGTACTACAGGGTTGGAGACTGAAGCTTTCTTT
cdr3_aa: CASSTTGLETEAFF
d_call: .
v_call: TRBV2
clone_size: .
j_call: TRBJ1-1

cdr3_nt: TGTGCCAGCAGTCGGGACTCAACCTACGAGCAGTACTTC
cdr3_aa: CASSRDSTYEQYF
d_call: .
v_call: TRBV6-6
clone_size: .
j_call: TRBJ2-7

cdr3_nt: TGTGCCAGCAGTTACGTAACCCCGGGACAGAGATATGGCTACACCTTC
cdr3_aa: CASSYVTPGQRYGYTF
d_call: TRBD1
v_call: TRBV6-5
clone_size: .
j_call: TRBJ1-2

cdr3_nt: TGTGCCAGCAGCCTACAGGGACGGAATTCACCCCTCCACTTT
cdr3_aa: CASSLQGRNSPLHF
d_call: .
v_call: TRBV7-3
clone_size: .
j_call: TRBJ1-6

cdr3_nt: TGTGCCAGCTCCGGGATGTACAGCAATTCACCCCTCCACTTT
cdr3_aa: CASSGMYSNSPLHF
d_call: .
v_call: TRBV2
clone_size: .
j_call: TRBJ1-6

cdr3_nt: TGTGCCAGCAGCTTACAGGAAGGCCCTGGAAACACCATATATTTT
cdr3_aa: CASSLQEGPGNTIYF
d_call: .
v_call: TRBV11-2
clone_size: .
j_call: TRBJ1-3

cdr3_nt: TGTGCCAGCATAGAGTTCTCTGGAAACACCATATATTTT
cdr3_aa: CASIEFSGNTIYF
d_call: .
v_call: TRBV2
clone_size: .
j_call: TRBJ1-3

cdr3_nt: TGTGCCAGCTCACCCGGACTAGCCCCAGATACGCAGTATTTT
cdr3_aa: CASSPGLAPDTQYF
d_call: TRBD2
v_call: TRBV18
clone_size: .
j_call: TRBJ2-3

cdr3_nt: TGTGCCAGTAGTGATGTGGTTGAAAGCCTGTTTTTT
cdr3_aa: CASSDVVESLFF
d_call: .
v_call: TRBV19
clone_size: .
j_call: TRBJ1-4

cdr3_nt: TGTGCCAGCAGCTTAGTAAGTCACAGGATGAACACTGAAGCTTTCTTT
cdr3_aa: CASSLVSHRMNTEAFF
d_call: .
v_call: TRBV7-2
clone_size: .
j_call: TRBJ1-1

cdr3_nt: TGTGCCAGCAGCTATCAACGGGGACAGGGGGAGACCCAGTACTTC
cdr3_aa: CASSYQRGQGETQYF
d_call: TRBD1
v_call: TRBV7-3
clone_size: .
j_call: TRBJ2-5

cdr3_nt: TGTGCCAGCAGTGATTATAACAGGCATTTTAAAGATACGCAGTATTTT
cdr3_aa: CASSDYNRHFKDTQYF
d_call: .
v_call: TRBV6-1
clone_size: .
j_call: TRBJ2-3

cdr3_nt: TGTGCCAGCAGCTTGGGACTAGCGGGCTCCACAGATACGCAGTATTTT
cdr3_aa: CASSLGLAGSTDTQYF
d_call: TRBD2
v_call: TRBV7-6
clone_size: .
j_call: TRBJ2-3

cdr3_nt: TGTGCCAGCAGTTTAACTAGAAGGGCTTTCTTT
cdr3_aa: CASSLTRRAFF
d_call: .
v_call: TRBV28
clone_size: .
j_call: TRBJ1-1

cdr3_nt: TGCGCCAGCAGCCTAGCGGGAGTGACAGATACGCAGTATTTT
cdr3_aa: CASSLAGVTDTQYF
d_call: TRBD2
v_call: TRBV5-1
clone_size: once
j_call: TRBJ2-3

cdr3_nt: TGTGCCAGCAGCTCTCGGACAGGGTCCGGGGAGCTGTTTTTT
cdr3_aa: CASSSRTGSGELFF
d_call: TRBD1
v_call: TRBV11-3
clone_size: once
j_call: TRBJ2-2

cdr3_nt: TGTGCCAGCAGTTTTACAGATAATTCACCCCTCCACTTT
cdr3_aa: CASSFTDNSPLHF
d_call: .
v_call: TRBV12-3/TRBV12-4
clone_size: .
j_call: TRBJ1-6